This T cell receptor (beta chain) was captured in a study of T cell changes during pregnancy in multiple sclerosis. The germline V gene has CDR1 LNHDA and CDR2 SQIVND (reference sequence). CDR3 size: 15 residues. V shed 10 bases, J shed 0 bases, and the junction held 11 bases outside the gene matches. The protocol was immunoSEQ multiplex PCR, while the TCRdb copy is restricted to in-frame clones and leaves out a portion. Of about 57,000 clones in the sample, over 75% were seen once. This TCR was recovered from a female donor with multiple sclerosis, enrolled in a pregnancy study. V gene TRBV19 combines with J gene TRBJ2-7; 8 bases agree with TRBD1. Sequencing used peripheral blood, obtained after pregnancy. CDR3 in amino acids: CATRDRPFNSYEQYF. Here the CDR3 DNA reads TGTGCCACTAGGGACAGGCCCTTCAACTCCTACGAGCAGTACTTC.